The clone carrying this T cell receptor (beta chain) was counted between two and nine times. The antigen remains unidentified. CDR3 length: 15 amino acids. This entry is derived from a study of response to subunit inactivated influenza vaccine. TCRdb re-called the RT-PCR reads with MiXCR, one entry per CDR3 protein. The top ten hold around 10% of the sample, which has approximately 500,000 distinct CDR3 sequences, around 15% seen once. Study results and caveats: Authors suggested each seasonal influenza vaccination recruits few new T cells.

The sequence derives from a man aged 50-59 years who received an inactivated influenza vaccine. The genes are TRBV21-1 and TRBJ2-7; the table's D call TRBD1 went unverified against the DNA. TRBV21-1 is termed a pseudogene. The material sequenced was PBMCs from blood, taken 11 to 12 days after vaccination. CDR3 loop: CASSKSPCKSYEQYF. In DNA, the CDR3 is TGTGCCAGCAGCAAATCCCCTTGTAAGAGCTACGAGCAGTACTTC.